The 24 T cell receptor beta chains below come from one sample, sequenced in a study of shared clonotypes between healthy human individuals. TCRdb's table, derived via immunoSEQ multiplex PCR, lists solely in-frame clones and lacks some. This table holds some 500,000 clones, roughly three quarters found once. Sequencing was performed on PBMCs. Receptor source: a woman between 40 and 55 years old in good health. Some clones in this sample may be carry-over from other donors' samples.

This clone has only a few counts. The chain couples TRBV6-5 to TRBJ1-1, with a tentative D call TRBD1 (5 bases). V lost 2 bases to trimming and J lost 1 base, with 14 bases between them. This CDR3 is built from 16 residues. Looked up from germline, CDR1 is MNHEY and CDR2 is SVGAGI. In DNA form, the CDR3 reads TGTGCCAGCAGTTACCAGCAATTTACAGGGAACACTGAAGCTTTCTTT. Translated, it gives CASSYQQFTGNTEAFF.

This clone occurred a few times. One junction end disagrees with the germline gene, perhaps due to a read error. V and J are TRBV7-2 and TRBJ2-2, with D possibly matching TRBD2 (5 bases). CDR1 and CDR2 (germline): SGHTA, FQGNSA. The length of the CDR3 is 13 residues. This CDR3 is CASSLAGSGELFF. The CDR3, as DNA: TGTGCCAGCAGCCTAGCAGGATCCGGGGAGCTGTTTTTT.

Regarding this clone: A single base is all that separates this from a far larger clone, so a read error is likely. This chain joins TRBV30 and TRBJ2-5; D is possibly TRBD2 (6 bases). Looked up from germline, CDR1 is GTSNPN and CDR2 is SVGIG (reference sequence). The CDR3 runs 13 residues. DNA for the CDR3: TGTGCCTGGAGTGGACTAGATGGTGGGACCCAGCACTTC. Protein: CAWSGLDGGTQHF.

On this clone itself: This likely traces to a read error, being one base from a far larger clone. The chain recombines TRBV30 with TRBJ2-2; 10 nucleotides line up with TRBD2. The CDR3 loop spans 15 amino acids. Germline loops: CDR1 GTSNPN, CDR2 SVGIG (reference sequence). V shed 2 bases and J 7 bases; nucleotides not matched to a gene: 7. The CDR3 region has the DNA TGTGCCTGGAGTAGCGGGAGGGCCACAGTCGGGGAGCTGTTTTTT. Amino acid sequence: CAWSSGRATVGELFF.

The chain recombines TRBV5-6 with TRBJ1-2, with TRBD1 matching 9 bases. From germline, CDR1 is SGHDT and CDR2 YYEEEE. After removal of 0 bases from V and 4 bases from J, the junction contained 10 bases not matched to a gene. This CDR3 region has 17 residues. CDR3 sequence (DNA): TGTGCCAGCAGCTTGGGTTGGGACAGGGAGGCTATCTATGGCTACACCTTC. This encodes CASSLGWDREAIYGYTF.

This clone has a count of ten or more. This same CDR3 is encoded by further DNA sequences in the sample. V gene TRBV15 combines with J gene TRBJ2-7, with D hard to call. Germline CDR1 reads LNHNV; CDR2 reads YYDKDF (reference sequence). The CDR3 totals 13 residues. Trimming left V 0 bases short and J 2 bases short, with 5 bases between. CDR3 DNA: TGTGCCACCAGCAGAGATATCCCCTACGAGCAGTACTTC. This sequence encodes CATSRDIPYEQYF.

J is TRBJ2-7 and V is TRBV13, with 14 bases matching TRBD2. The trim removed 4 bases at V and 2 bases at J, leaving 7 bases unmatched. CDR3 length: 17 amino acids. Germline CDR1 PRHDT, CDR2 FYEKMQ (reference sequence). The CDR3 DNA follows: TGTGCCAGCAGCTCTCTGACTAGCGGGAGGGCCCCCTACGAGCAGTACTTC. Protein product: CASSSLTSGRAPYEQYF.

Points on this clone: This sample also contains other DNA sequences that code for the same CDR3. The CDR3: CASSPGVATDTQYF. CDR3 sequence (DNA): TGTGCCAGCTCACCAGGGGTGGCGACAGATACGCAGTATTTT. The chain links TRBV18 to TRBJ2-3; D is ambiguous. From germline, CDR1 is KGHSH and CDR2 LQKENI. There are 14 residues in the CDR3. The V end was cut by 2 bases, the J end by 3 bases, with 9 bases between. Full variable domain (rest looked up from reference TRBV18 and TRBJ2-3): NAGVMQNPRHLVRRRGQEARLRCSPMKGHSHVYWYRQLPEEGLKFMVYLQKENIIDESGMPKERFSAEFPKEGPSILRIQQVVRGDSAAYFCASSPGVATDTQYFGPGTRLTVL.

This clone was counted ten times or more. The chain links TRBV25-1 to TRBJ2-4; maybe TRBD2 (6 bases). Germline-derived CDR1 and CDR2 are MGHDK and SYGVNS. With 4 bases removed from V and 0 bases from J, the gap between germline ends came to 16 bases. The CDR3 is made up of 17 amino acids. The CDR3 loop reads CASSAGTGDLAKNIQYF. CDR3 DNA sequence: TGTGCCAGCAGTGCTGGGACGGGAGATCTAGCCAAAAACATTCAGTACTTC.

This clone was observed once. This specimen includes other DNA sequences encoding the same CDR3. V usage is TRBV6-1 and J usage is TRBJ2-6; D remains unclear. The CDR3 consists of 14 residues. Trimming took off 3 bases at V and 1 base at J, with 4 bases between the two ends. The germline V gene has CDR1 MNHNS and CDR2 SASEGT. The CDR3 loop reads CASSERSGANVLTF. The CDR3 DNA follows: TGTGCCAGCAGTGAGAGATCTGGGGCCAACGTCCTGACTTTC.

The V gene is TRBV27, the J gene TRBJ2-1; 16 bases are shared with TRBD2. V was pared by 4 bases and J by 15 bases, with 9 bases of the junction left unmatched. The CDR3 runs 15 residues. CDR1 and CDR2 from the germline V gene are MNHEY and SMNVEV (reference sequence). The CDR3 region is CASSSAGTSGRALFF. CDR3 in DNA: TGTGCCAGCAGTTCCGCCGGGACTAGCGGGAGGGCCCTGTTCTTC.

V is TRBV30 and J is TRBJ1-1, with a possible D match to TRBD1 (5 bases). The CDR3 is made up of 13 amino acids. The ends were cut back, 3 bases at V and 4 bases at J, with 12 bases in the middle. The germline CDR1 and CDR2 sequences are GTSNPN and SVGIG (reference sequence). Here the CDR3 DNA reads TGTGCCTGGAGCTGGGGGGGTGTCACTGAAGCTTTCTTT. Translating it yields CAWSWGGVTEAFF.

CDR3 bases: TGTGCCAGCAGTTGGACAACCGAGAACACCGGGGAGCTGTTTTTT. This gives the protein CASSWTTENTGELFF. This sequence joins TRBV9 and TRBJ2-2, with D possibly being TRBD1 (5 bases). CDR3 size: 15 residues. CDR1 and CDR2 from the germline V gene are SGDLS and YYNGEE. V gave up 5 bases and J gave up 1 base, with 12 bases separating them.

The chain recombines TRBV5-1 with TRBJ1-3; no reliable D call. V was trimmed by 0 bases and J by 0 bases, leaving 10 bases between them. Germline CDR1 and CDR2: SGHRS and YFSETQ. The CDR3 loop spans 16 amino acids. The CDR3 spells CASSLAGRNSGNTIYF. For the CDR3, the DNA is TGCGCCAGCAGCTTGGCCGGAAGGAACTCTGGAAACACCATATATTTT.

The chain couples TRBV19 to TRBJ2-1; 15 bases map to TRBD2. The CDR3 covers 15 residues. The germline V gene has CDR1 LNHDA and CDR2 SQIVND (reference sequence). J gave up 12 bases and V 5 bases, and 8 bases lay outside the gene matches. The CDR3 region is CASSPGLAGGPPQFF. In DNA form, the CDR3 reads TGTGCCAGTAGTCCTGGACTAGCGGGAGGGCCCCCGCAGTTCTTC.

As for this clone: With a much larger clone just one base away, this may be a read error. This sample also contains other DNA sequences that code for the same CDR3. This chain links TRBV9 with TRBJ2-5; D could derive from TRBD1 or TRBD2 (5 bases each). The CDR3 spans 13 residues. Per the germline V gene, CDR1 is SGDLS and CDR2 is YYNGEE. Trimming took off 0 bases at V and 3 bases at J, with 6 bases between the two ends. This CDR3 is CASSVGGKETQYF. Here the CDR3 DNA reads TGTGCCAGCAGCGTAGGGGGGAAAGAGACCCAGTACTTC.

This clone was observed once. V usage is TRBV5-8 and J usage is TRBJ2-7; 13 nucleotides agree with TRBD2. Germline CDR1 reads SGHTS; CDR2 reads YDEGEE. The V and J ends lost 5 bases and 4 bases, in that order; junction bases with no gene match: 9. The CDR3 extends over 16 amino acids. The CDR3 is CASRRGTSGMGYEQYF. The CDR3 DNA follows: TGTGCCAGCAGAAGAGGGACTAGCGGGATGGGTTACGAGCAGTACTTC.

This rearrangement joins TRBV27 to TRBJ1-6; TRBD1 matches 7 bases. Germline V gene sequence: CDR1 MNHEY, CDR2 SMNVEV (reference sequence). The CDR3 runs 14 residues. V was pared by 2 bases and J by 9 bases, with 4 bases of the junction left unmatched. The CDR3 loop reads CASSLGDRGSPLHF. CDR3 DNA sequence: TGTGCCAGCAGTTTAGGGGACAGAGGTTCACCCCTCCACTTT.

Only a few counts were recorded for this clone. Given a far larger clone just one base away, this is likely a sequencing read error. The missing conserved phenylalanine or tryptophan at the end of this CDR3 makes a read error likely. The chain links TRBV30 to TRBJ2-7; 7 bases align to TRBD1. The V gene's germline CDR1 is GTSNPN and CDR2 SVGIG (reference sequence). The V and J ends lost 2 bases and 4 bases, in that order; junction bases with no gene match: 14. CDR3 length: 16 residues. The CDR3 DNA sequence: TGTGCCTGGAGTCTCCCGGCAGGGGGAATGGGTTACGAGCAGTACCTC. Its protein is CAWSLPAGGMGYEQYL.

This clone showed up just once. CDR3 DNA sequence: TGTGCCAGCAGTGAAGGTCCGGCGGGAGTAATCTACGAGCAGTACTTC. It codes for CASSEGPAGVIYEQYF. V and J are TRBV2 and TRBJ2-7; 7 positions agree with TRBD2. CDR3 size: 16 residues. Germline V lookup: CDR1 SNHLY, CDR2 FYNNEI. After removal of 1 base from V and 3 bases from J, the junction contained 9 bases not matched to a gene.

This rearrangement joins TRBV29-1 to TRBJ2-3, with D hard to call. Looked up from germline, CDR1 is SQVTM and CDR2 is ANQGSEA. CDR3 length: 12 residues. V lost 3 bases and J 2 bases, leaving 6 bases between the germline ends. The CDR3 sequence is CSVDPHTDTQYF. The CDR3 DNA is TGCAGCGTTGACCCTCACACAGATACGCAGTATTTT.

About this clone: The junction departs from the called germline gene at one end, perhaps through a read error. The chain has TRBV15 and TRBJ2-7; D may be TRBD1 (6 bases). From germline, CDR1 is LNHNV and CDR2 YYDKDF (reference sequence). This CDR3 comprises 14 residues. The CDR3 region is CATSRGGAPYEQYF. The CDR3 DNA reads TGTGCCACAAGCAGGGGTGGGGCCCCCTACGAGCAGTACTTC.

CDR3 amino acids: CASSPPGEGTEAFF. Here the CDR3 DNA reads TGCGCCAGCAGTCCCCCAGGGGAGGGAACTGAAGCTTTCTTT. This rearrangement joins TRBV23-1 to TRBJ1-1; perhaps TRBD1 as D (6 bases). TRBV23-1 is an open reading frame whose function is uncertain. Trimming pared 4 bases from V and 5 bases from J, leaving 14 bases between. This CDR3 is 14 amino acids long.

This clone has at least ten counts. J is TRBJ2-1 and V is TRBV9, with 9 bases that match TRBD1. Germline V gene lookup returns CDR1 SGDLS and CDR2 YYNGEE. The CDR3 runs 15 residues. Germline trimming cut 4 bases from V and 4 bases from J; bases unmatched to any gene: 6. Written as DNA, the CDR3 is TGTGCCAGCAGCCCCCGGGACAGGGTGTACAATGAGCAGTTCTTC. It is translated as CASSPRDRVYNEQFF.